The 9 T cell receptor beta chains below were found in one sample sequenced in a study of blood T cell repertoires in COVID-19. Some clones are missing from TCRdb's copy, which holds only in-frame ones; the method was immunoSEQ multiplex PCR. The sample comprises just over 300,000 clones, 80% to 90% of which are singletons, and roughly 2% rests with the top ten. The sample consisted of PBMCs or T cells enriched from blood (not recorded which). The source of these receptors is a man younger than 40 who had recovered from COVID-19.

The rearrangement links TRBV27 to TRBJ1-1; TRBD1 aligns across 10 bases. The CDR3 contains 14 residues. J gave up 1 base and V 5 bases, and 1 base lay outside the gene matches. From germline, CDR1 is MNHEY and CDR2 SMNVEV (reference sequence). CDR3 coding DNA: TGTGCCAGCAGTAGGGACAGGGGGAACACTGAAGCTTTCTTT. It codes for CASSRDRGNTEAFF.

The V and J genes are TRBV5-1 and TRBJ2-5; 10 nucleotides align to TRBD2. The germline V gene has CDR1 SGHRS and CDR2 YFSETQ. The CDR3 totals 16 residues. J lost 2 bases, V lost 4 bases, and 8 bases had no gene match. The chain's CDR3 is CASSPAPSGGQETQYF. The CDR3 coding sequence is TGCGCCAGCAGCCCCGCACCTAGCGGGGGACAAGAGACCCAGTACTTC. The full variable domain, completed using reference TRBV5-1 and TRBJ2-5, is KAGVTQTPRYLIKTRGQQVTLSCSPISGHRSVSWYQQTPGQGLQFLFEYFSETQRNKGNFPGRFSGRQFSNSRSEMNVSTLELGDSALYLCASSPAPSGGQETQYFGPGTRLLVL.

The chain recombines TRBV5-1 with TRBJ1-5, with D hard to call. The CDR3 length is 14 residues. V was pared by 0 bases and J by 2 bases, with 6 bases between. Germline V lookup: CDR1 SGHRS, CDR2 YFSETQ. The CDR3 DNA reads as TGCGCCAGCAGCTTGGACGGTGGCAATCAGCCCCAGCATTTT. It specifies CASSLDGGNQPQHF.

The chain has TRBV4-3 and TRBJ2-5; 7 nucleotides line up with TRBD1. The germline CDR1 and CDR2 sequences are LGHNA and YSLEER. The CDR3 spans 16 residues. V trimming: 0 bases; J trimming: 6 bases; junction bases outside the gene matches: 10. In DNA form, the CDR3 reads TGCGCCAGCAGCCAAGATCCGGCAGGGGGTCTGAAGACCCAGTACTTC. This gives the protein CASSQDPAGGLKTQYF.

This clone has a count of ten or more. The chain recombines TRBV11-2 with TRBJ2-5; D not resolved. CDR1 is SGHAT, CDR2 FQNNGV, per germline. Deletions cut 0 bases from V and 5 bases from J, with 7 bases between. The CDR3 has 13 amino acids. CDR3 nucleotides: TGTGCCAGCAGCTTAGACTGGCGGGAGACCCAGTACTTC. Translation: CASSLDWRETQYF.

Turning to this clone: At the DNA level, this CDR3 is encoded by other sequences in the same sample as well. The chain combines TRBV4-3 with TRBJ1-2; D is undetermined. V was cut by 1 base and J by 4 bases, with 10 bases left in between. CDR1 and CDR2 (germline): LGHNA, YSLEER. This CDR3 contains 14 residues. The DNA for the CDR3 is TGCGCCAGCAGCCAAGGGCCAGGATCCTATGGCTACACCTTC. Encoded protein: CASSQGPGSYGYTF.

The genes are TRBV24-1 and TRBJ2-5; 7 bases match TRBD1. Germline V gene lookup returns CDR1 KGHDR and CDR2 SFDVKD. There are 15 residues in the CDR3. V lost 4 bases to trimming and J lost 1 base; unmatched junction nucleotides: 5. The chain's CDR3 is CATSETTGFQETQYF. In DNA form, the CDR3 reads TGTGCCACCAGTGAGACGACAGGGTTCCAAGAGACCCAGTACTTC.

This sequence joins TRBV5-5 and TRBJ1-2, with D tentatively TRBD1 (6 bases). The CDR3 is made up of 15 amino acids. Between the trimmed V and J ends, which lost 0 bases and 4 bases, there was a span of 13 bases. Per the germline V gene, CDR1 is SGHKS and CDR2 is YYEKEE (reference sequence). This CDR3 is CASSLAGVGAYGYTF. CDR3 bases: TGTGCCAGCAGCTTGGCCGGGGTGGGGGCCTATGGCTACACCTTC.

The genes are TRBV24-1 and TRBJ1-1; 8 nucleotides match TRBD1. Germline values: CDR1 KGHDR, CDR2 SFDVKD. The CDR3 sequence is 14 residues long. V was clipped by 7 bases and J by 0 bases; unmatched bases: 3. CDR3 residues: CATRGQALNTEAFF. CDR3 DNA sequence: TGTGCCACCAGGGGACAGGCGCTGAACACTGAAGCTTTCTTT.